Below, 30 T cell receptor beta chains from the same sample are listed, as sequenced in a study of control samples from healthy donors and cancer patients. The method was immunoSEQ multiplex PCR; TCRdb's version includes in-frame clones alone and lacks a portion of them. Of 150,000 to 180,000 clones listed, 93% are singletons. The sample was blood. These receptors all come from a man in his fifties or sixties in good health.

The CDR3 DNA reads TGTGCCAGCTCACCTACACAGGGGACAGATACGCAGTATTTT. Translating it yields CASSPTQGTDTQYF. The gene calls are TRBV18 and TRBJ2-3; 7 bases align to TRBD1. This CDR3 is 14 amino acids long. Unmatched junction bases numbered 3, after V lost 3 bases and J lost 3 bases. From germline, CDR1 is KGHSH and CDR2 LQKENI.

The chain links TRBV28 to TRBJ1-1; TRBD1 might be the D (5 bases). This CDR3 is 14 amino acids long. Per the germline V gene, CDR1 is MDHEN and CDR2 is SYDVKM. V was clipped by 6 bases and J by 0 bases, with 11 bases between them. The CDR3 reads CASSSQEMNTEAFF. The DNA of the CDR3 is TGTGCCAGCAGCTCACAGGAAATGAACACTGAAGCTTTCTTT.

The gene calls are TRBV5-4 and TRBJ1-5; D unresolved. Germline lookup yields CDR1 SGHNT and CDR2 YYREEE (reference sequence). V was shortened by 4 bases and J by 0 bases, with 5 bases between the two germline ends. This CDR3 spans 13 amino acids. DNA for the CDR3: TGTGCCAGCAGCCAGGATAGCAATCAGCCCCAGCATTTT. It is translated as CASSQDSNQPQHF.

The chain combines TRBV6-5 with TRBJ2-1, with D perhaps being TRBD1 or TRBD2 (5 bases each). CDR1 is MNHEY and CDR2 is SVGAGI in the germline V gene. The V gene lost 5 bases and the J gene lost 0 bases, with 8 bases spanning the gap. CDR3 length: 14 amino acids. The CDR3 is CASSPGTSYNEQFF. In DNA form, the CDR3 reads TGTGCCAGCAGTCCGGGGACCTCCTACAATGAGCAGTTCTTC.

The CDR3 DNA reads TGTGCCAGCAGCTCTCGACTAGCGGGAGCTTGGAACGAGCAGTACTTC. Translation: CASSSRLAGAWNEQYF. The chain joins TRBV3-1 (or the pseudogene TRBV3-2) to TRBJ2-7; 12 nucleotides agree with TRBD2. The germline V gene encodes CDR1 LGHDT and CDR2 YNNKEL (reference sequence). The CDR3 length is 16 residues. V lost 5 bases and J lost 5; bases outside the gene matches: 10.

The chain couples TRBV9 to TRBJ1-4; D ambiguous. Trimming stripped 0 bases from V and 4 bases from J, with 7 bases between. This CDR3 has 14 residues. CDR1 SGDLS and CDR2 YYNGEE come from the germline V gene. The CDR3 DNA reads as TGTGCCAGCAGCGTAGGAATCAGTAATGAAAAACTGTTTTTT. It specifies CASSVGISNEKLFF.

The CDR3 region has the DNA TGTGCCAGCAGTCGGAACTATGGCTACACCTTC. Translation gives CASSRNYGYTF. V and J are TRBV28 and TRBJ1-2; no reliable D call. The germline V and J ends were trimmed by 5 bases and 2 bases, with 3 bases remaining between them. The CDR3 is 11 amino acids. Germline assignment: CDR1 MDHEN and CDR2 SYDVKM.

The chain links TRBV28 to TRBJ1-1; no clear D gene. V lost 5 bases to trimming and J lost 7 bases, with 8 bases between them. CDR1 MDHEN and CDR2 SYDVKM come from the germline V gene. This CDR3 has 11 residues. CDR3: CASSRALEAFF. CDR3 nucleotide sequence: TGTGCCAGCAGTCGGGCCCTTGAAGCTTTCTTT. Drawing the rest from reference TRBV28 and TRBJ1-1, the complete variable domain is DVKVTQSSRYLVKRTGEKVFLECVQDMDHENMFWYRQDPGLGLRLIYFSYDVKMKEKGDIPEGYSVSREKKERFSLILESASTNQTSMYLCASSRALEAFFGQGTRLTVV.

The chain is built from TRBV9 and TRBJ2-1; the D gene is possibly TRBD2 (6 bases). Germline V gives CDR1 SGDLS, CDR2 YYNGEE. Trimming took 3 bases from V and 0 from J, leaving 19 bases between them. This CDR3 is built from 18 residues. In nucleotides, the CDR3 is TGTGCCAGCAGCGGCTCCCTTTCTAGCGCCAGCTCCTACAATGAGCAGTTCTTC. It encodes CASSGSLSSASSYNEQFF.

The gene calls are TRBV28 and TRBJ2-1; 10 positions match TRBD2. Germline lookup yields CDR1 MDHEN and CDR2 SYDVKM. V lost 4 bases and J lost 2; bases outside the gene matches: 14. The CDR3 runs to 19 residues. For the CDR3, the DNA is TGTGCCAGCAGTTCAAAAGTCCCGGGACTAGCGACAACCTACAATGAGCAGTTCTTC. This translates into CASSSKVPGLATTYNEQFF. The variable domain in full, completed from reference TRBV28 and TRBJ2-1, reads DVKVTQSSRYLVKRTGEKVFLECVQDMDHENMFWYRQDPGLGLRLIYFSYDVKMKEKGDIPEGYSVSREKKERFSLILESASTNQTSMYLCASSSKVPGLATTYNEQFFGPGTRLTVL.

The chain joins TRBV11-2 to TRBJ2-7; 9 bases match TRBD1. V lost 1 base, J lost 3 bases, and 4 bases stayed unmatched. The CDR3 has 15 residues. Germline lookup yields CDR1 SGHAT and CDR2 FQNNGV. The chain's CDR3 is CASSLAYRGLYEQYF. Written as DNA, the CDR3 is TGTGCCAGCAGCTTAGCGTACAGGGGGCTCTACGAGCAGTACTTC.

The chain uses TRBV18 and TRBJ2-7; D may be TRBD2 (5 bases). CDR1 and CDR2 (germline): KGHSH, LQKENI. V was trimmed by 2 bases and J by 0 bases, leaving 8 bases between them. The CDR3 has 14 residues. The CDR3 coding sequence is TGTGCCAGCTCACCAGGACGGGGCTCCTACGAGCAGTACTTC. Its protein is CASSPGRGSYEQYF.

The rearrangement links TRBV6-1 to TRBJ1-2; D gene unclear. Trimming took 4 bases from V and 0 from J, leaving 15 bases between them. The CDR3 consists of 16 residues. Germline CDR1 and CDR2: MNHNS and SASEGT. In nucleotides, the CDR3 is TGTGCCAGCAGTGTAGGCAGGCAAGGTACTAACTATGGCTACACCTTC. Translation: CASSVGRQGTNYGYTF.

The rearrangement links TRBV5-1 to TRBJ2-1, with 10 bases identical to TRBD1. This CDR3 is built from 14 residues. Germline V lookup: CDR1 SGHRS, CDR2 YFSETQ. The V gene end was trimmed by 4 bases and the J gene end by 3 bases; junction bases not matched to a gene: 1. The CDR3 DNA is TGCGCCAGCAGCGGGACAGGGGTCTACAATGAGCAGTTCTTC. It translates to CASSGTGVYNEQFF. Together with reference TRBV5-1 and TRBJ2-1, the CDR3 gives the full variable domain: KAGVTQTPRYLIKTRGQQVTLSCSPISGHRSVSWYQQTPGQGLQFLFEYFSETQRNKGNFPGRFSGRQFSNSRSEMNVSTLELGDSALYLCASSGTGVYNEQFFGPGTRLTVL.

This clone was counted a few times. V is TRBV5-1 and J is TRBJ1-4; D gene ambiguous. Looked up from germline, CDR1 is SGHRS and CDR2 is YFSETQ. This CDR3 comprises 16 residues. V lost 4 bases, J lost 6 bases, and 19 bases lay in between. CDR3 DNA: TGCGCCAGCAGCCTGGAACTGGGCCTTCGGCATGAAAAACTGTTTTTT. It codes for CASSLELGLRHEKLFF.

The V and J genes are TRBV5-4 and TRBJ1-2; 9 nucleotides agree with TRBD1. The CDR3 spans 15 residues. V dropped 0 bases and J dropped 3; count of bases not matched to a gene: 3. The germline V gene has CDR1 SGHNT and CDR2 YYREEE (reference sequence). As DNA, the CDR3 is TGTGCCAGCAGCTTGGACAGGGGGCAGGACTATGGCTACACCTTC. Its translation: CASSLDRGQDYGYTF.

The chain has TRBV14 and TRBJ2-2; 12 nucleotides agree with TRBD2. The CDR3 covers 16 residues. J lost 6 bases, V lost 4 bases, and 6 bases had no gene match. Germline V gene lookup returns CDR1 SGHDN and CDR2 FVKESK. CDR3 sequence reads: CASSRLAGVVPGELFF. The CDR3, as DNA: TGTGCCAGCAGCCGACTAGCGGGAGTGGTCCCCGGGGAGCTGTTTTTT.

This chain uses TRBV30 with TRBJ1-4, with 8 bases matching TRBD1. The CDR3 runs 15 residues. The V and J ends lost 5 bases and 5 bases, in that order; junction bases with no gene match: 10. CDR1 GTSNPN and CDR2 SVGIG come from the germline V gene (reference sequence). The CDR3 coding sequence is TGTGCCTGGCTATCAGGGGGCTTATTAAATGAAAAACTGTTTTTT. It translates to CAWLSGGLLNEKLFF.

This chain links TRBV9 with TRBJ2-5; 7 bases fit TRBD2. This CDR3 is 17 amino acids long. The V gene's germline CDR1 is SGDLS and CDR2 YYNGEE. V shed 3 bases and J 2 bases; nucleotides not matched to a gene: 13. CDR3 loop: CASSGGVWEGRQETQYF. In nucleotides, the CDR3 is TGTGCCAGCAGCGGAGGGGTCTGGGAGGGGAGGCAAGAGACCCAGTACTTC.

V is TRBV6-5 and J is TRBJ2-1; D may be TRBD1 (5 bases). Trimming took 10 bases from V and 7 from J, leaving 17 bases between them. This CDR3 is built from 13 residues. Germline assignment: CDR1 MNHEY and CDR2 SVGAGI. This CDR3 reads CATGGAGRNEQFF. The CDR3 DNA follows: TGTGCCACCGGTGGGGCAGGGCGGAATGAGCAGTTCTTC.

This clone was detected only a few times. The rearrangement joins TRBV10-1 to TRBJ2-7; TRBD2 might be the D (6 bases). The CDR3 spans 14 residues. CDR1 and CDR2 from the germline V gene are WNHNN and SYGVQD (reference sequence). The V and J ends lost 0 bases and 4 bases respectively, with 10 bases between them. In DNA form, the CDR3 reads TGCGCCAGCAGTGAGTCGTTTCTAGCGTACGAGCAGTACTTC. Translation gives CASSESFLAYEQYF.

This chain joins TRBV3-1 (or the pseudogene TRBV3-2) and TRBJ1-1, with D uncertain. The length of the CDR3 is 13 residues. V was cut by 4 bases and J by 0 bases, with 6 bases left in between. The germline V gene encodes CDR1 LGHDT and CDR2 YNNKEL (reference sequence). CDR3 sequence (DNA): TGTGCCAGCAGCCGGCAGCTGAACACTGAAGCTTTCTTT. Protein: CASSRQLNTEAFF.

The CDR3 DNA sequence: TGTGCCAGCAGCCCGACCGGACTAGCGGGAGGGCCCGGTGAGCAGTTCTTC. Its translation is CASSPTGLAGGPGEQFF. The V gene is TRBV3-1 (or the pseudogene TRBV3-2), the J gene TRBJ2-1; 15 bases line up with TRBD2. With 4 bases clipped from V and 9 bases from J, the junction kept 10 bases outside the gene matches. The CDR3 has 17 amino acids. From germline, CDR1 is LGHDT and CDR2 YNNKEL (reference sequence).

DNA for the CDR3: TGTGCCAGCAGCCAAGAGGACAGGTCGGGTGGCTACACCTTC. Encoded protein: CASSQEDRSGGYTF. The V and J genes are TRBV3-1 (or the pseudogene TRBV3-2) and TRBJ1-2, with TRBD1 matching over 7 bases. The germline gives CDR1 LGHDT, CDR2 YNNKEL (reference sequence). CDR3 length: 14 amino acids. V dropped 0 bases and J dropped 7; count of bases not matched to a gene: 5.

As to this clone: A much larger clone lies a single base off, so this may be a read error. The CDR3 protein is CASSSTYEQYF. The CDR3 DNA reads as TGTGCCAGCAGCTCCACCTACGAGCAGTACTTC. The V call is TRBV9, the J call TRBJ2-7; D is ambiguous. This CDR3 has 11 amino acids. Trimming stripped 4 bases from V and 2 bases from J, with 4 bases between. Germline V CDR1 and CDR2: SGDLS, YYNGEE.

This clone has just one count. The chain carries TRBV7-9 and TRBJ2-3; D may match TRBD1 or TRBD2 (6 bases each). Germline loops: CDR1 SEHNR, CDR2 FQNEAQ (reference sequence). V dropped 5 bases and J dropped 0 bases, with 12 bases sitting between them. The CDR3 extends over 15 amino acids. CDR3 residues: CASSGGGSSTDTQYF. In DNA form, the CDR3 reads TGTGCCAGCAGCGGAGGGGGATCCAGCACAGATACGCAGTATTTT.

The CDR3 nucleotides are TGTGCCAGCAGCTGGCGGGGCTACTACAATGAGCAGTTCTTC. Translating it yields CASSWRGYYNEQFF. The chain is built from TRBV11-1 and TRBJ2-1; D perhaps matches TRBD2 (6 bases). The CDR3 sequence is 14 residues long. Trimming cost V 4 bases and J 3 bases, with 10 bases left between them. Germline lookup yields CDR1 SGHAT and CDR2 FQDESV (reference sequence). Supplemented by reference TRBV11-1 and TRBJ2-1, the full variable domain reads EAEVAQSPRYKITEKSQAVAFWCDPISGHATLYWYRQILGQGPELLVQFQDESVVDDSQLPKDRFSAERLKGVDSTLKIQPAELGDSAMYLCASSWRGYYNEQFFGPGTRLTVL.

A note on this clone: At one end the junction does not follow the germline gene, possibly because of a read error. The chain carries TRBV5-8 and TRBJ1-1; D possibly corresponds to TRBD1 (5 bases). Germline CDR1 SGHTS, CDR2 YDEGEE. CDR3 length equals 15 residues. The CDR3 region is CARRGQGLGNAEAFF. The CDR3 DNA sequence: TGTGCCAGGAGGGGCCAAGGGTTAGGGAACGCTGAAGCTTTCTTT.

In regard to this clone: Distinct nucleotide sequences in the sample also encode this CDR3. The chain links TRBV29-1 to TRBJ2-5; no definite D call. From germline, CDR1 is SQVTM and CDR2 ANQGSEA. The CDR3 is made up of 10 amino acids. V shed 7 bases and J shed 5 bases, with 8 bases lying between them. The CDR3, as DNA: TGCAGCGGTGGTAGGGAGACCCAGTACTTC. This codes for CSGGRETQYF.

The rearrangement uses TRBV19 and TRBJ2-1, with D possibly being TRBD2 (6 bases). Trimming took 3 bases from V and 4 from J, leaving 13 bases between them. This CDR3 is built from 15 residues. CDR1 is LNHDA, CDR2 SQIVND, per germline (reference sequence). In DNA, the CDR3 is TGTGCCAGTAGTATTATGGGAGGCTCGTACAATGAGCAGTTCTTC. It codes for CASSIMGGSYNEQFF.